Below, 25 T cell receptor beta chains from the same sample are listed, as sequenced in a study of cytomegalovirus exposure and HLA in healthy donors. The PCR was carried out with 60 Vbeta primers and 13 Jbeta primers. Sequencing used immunoSEQ multiplex PCR; TCRdb keeps in-frame clones, though not all of them. Of about 65,000 clones detected, 60% to 80% appear once; the ten largest clones hold around 3%. Sequenced sample: PBMCs. These receptor sequences come from a girl aged 5-17 years in good health and CMV-seropositive.

The chain is built from TRBV29-1 and TRBJ1-2; 7 nucleotides line up with TRBD1. Unmatched junction bases numbered 4, after V lost 3 bases and J lost 6 bases. The CDR3 loop spans 12 amino acids. The germline V gene has CDR1 SQVTM and CDR2 ANQGSEA. For the CDR3, the DNA is TGCAGCGTTGATCAGGGGGAGGATGGCTACACCTTC. Its translation is CSVDQGEDGYTF.

The chain has TRBV2 and TRBJ1-1, with D perhaps TRBD1 (5 bases). Between the trimmed V and J ends, which lost 2 bases and 5 bases, there was a span of 12 bases. The CDR3 totals 14 residues. Per germline, CDR1 SNHLY and CDR2 FYNNEI. For the CDR3, the DNA is TGTGCCAGCAGTGAACGCAGGGAGGGGACTGAAGCTTTCTTT. Its protein product is CASSERREGTEAFF.

The chain recombines TRBV5-1 with TRBJ2-7; 12 positions agree with TRBD2. The CDR3 covers 15 residues. The germline CDR1 and CDR2 sequences are SGHRS and YFSETQ. V was pared by 0 bases and J by 2 bases, with 0 bases of the junction left unmatched. In nucleotides, the CDR3 is TGCGCCAGCAGCTTGGGACTAGCGGGAGCCTACGAGCAGTACTTC. It encodes CASSLGLAGAYEQYF.

This clone appeared a single time. The chain combines TRBV7-9 with TRBJ2-7, with a possible D match to TRBD1 (5 bases). The CDR3 spans 15 residues. From germline, CDR1 is SEHNR and CDR2 FQNEAQ (reference sequence). Trimming stripped 10 bases from V and 4 bases from J, with 23 bases between. CDR3 bases: TGTGCCACCCACCCAGCAGTAGCCCCAGGGTACGAGCAGTACTTC. Encoded protein: CATHPAVAPGYEQYF.

This clone was recorded once. The chain employs TRBV2 and TRBJ2-5; D is undetermined. The CDR3 loop spans 12 amino acids. Trimming pared 3 bases from V and 1 base from J, leaving 3 bases between. Germline V gene sequence: CDR1 SNHLY, CDR2 FYNNEI. The CDR3 reads CASSDGQETQYF. DNA of the CDR3: TGTGCCAGCAGTGACGGCCAAGAGACCCAGTACTTC.

The rearrangement uses TRBV7-9 and TRBJ1-1, with 8 bases matching TRBD1. Unmatched junction bases numbered 15, after V lost 5 bases and J lost 4 bases. CDR3 length equals 17 residues. Germline loops: CDR1 SEHNR, CDR2 FQNEAQ (reference sequence). The CDR3 DNA reads as TGTGCCAGCAGCGTGACAGGGGCCCTACCCCTCGGCACTGAAGCTTTCTTT. Protein product: CASSVTGALPLGTEAFF.

The J gene is TRBJ2-3, the V gene TRBV4-3; D gene uncertain. The length of the CDR3 is 14 residues. Looked up from germline, CDR1 is LGHNA and CDR2 is YSLEER. Trimming removed 4 bases at V and 0 bases at J, with 8 bases between. The CDR3 region has the DNA TGCGCCAGCAGCCGCACAGAGAGCACAGATACGCAGTATTTT. Translating it yields CASSRTESTDTQYF.

This clone occurred once. CDR3 coding DNA: TGTGCCAGCAGCTTAGGCAGACAAGAGACCCAGTACTTC. Translation gives CASSLGRQETQYF. This chain uses TRBV7-8 with TRBJ2-5; D is unclear. The germline V gene encodes CDR1 SGHVS and CDR2 FQNEAQ. V lost 1 base to trimming and J lost 2 bases, with 5 bases between them. CDR3 length: 13 amino acids.

The rearrangement uses TRBV6-6 and TRBJ1-1; the D gene is possibly TRBD1 (5 bases). V was clipped by 1 base and J by 1 base, with 7 bases between them. The germline gives CDR1 MNHNY, CDR2 SVGAGI (reference sequence). CDR3 size: 14 residues. CDR3 bases: TGTGCCAGCAGTTACTGGCAGGGGAACACTGAAGCTTTCTTT. Translating gives CASSYWQGNTEAFF.

The V and J genes are TRBV18 and TRBJ2-7; 12 positions agree with TRBD2. V lost 0 bases to trimming and J lost 7 bases; unmatched junction nucleotides: 4. Germline CDR1 and CDR2: KGHSH and LQKENI. The CDR3 spans 15 residues. CDR3 coding DNA: TGTGCCAGCTCACCACCGCTAGCGGGAGGGCAAGAGCAGTACTTC. This translates into CASSPPLAGGQEQYF.

The chain uses TRBV5-8 and TRBJ1-1; tentatively, D is TRBD1 (5 bases). V lost 4 bases and J lost 5, with 18 bases in between. The CDR3 consists of 15 residues. Germline V gene data show CDR1 as SGHTS and CDR2 as YDEGEE. The DNA for the CDR3 is TGTGCCAGCAGCCATCAGACAGCCTTAGGGACTGAAGCTTTCTTT. Its protein is CASSHQTALGTEAFF.

CDR3 sequence reads: CASSPPFSGYGMSGETQYF. CDR3 in DNA: TGTGCCAGCAGCCCCCCGTTCTCCGGTTACGGGATGAGCGGAGAGACCCAGTACTTC. The chain carries TRBV13 and TRBJ2-5; a weak D match, TRBD2 (5 bases). V was clipped by 5 bases and J by 4 bases, with 29 bases between them. The V gene's germline CDR1 is PRHDT and CDR2 FYEKMQ (reference sequence). This CDR3 contains 19 residues.

V gene TRBV2 combines with J gene TRBJ1-5; D gene unclear. Germline CDR1 SNHLY, CDR2 FYNNEI. The CDR3 length is 15 residues. V shed 4 bases and J shed 3 bases, with 13 bases lying between them. Here the CDR3 reads CASSGLYSNNQPQHF. The CDR3 nucleotides are TGTGCCAGCAGTGGTTTGTACAGCAACAATCAGCCCCAGCATTTT.

The chain combines TRBV5-4 with TRBJ2-1, with TRBD1 matching over 7 bases. This CDR3 region has 16 residues. Germline V lookup: CDR1 SGHNT, CDR2 YYREEE (reference sequence). The J segment lost 7 bases and the V segment lost 3 bases, leaving 13 bases of the junction unmatched. The CDR3 reads CASSSGSRQGGNEQFF. As DNA, the CDR3 is TGTGCCAGCAGCTCTGGTTCCAGACAGGGCGGGAATGAGCAGTTCTTC.

The chain joins TRBV6-5 to TRBJ1-6; TRBD1 agrees at 12 bases. Germline V gene lookup returns CDR1 MNHEY and CDR2 SVGAGI. Trimming took 8 bases from V and 9 from J; bases not matched to a gene: 5. This CDR3 comprises 14 residues. CDR3 bases: TGTGCCAGCGGGACAGGGGGCCTTGGTTCACCCCTCCACTTT. It is translated as CASGTGGLGSPLHF.

This clone has more than one count but fewer than ten. This sequence joins TRBV10-3 and TRBJ2-1, with D possibly being TRBD2 (6 bases). This CDR3 region has 18 residues. Germline-derived CDR1 and CDR2 are ENHRY and SYGVKD. Between the trimmed V and J ends, which lost 4 bases and 13 bases, there was a span of 32 bases. CDR3 amino acids: CAISGLVESGGARGYQFF. The CDR3 DNA reads as TGTGCCATCAGTGGGTTGGTAGAGTCAGGCGGGGCCCGGGGATACCAGTTCTTC.

The V and J genes are TRBV7-9 and TRBJ2-7, with TRBD2 as a possible D gene (5 bases). V gave up 5 bases and J gave up 0 bases, with 14 bases separating them. The CDR3 contains 15 residues. Germline assignment: CDR1 SEHNR and CDR2 FQNEAQ (reference sequence). This chain's CDR3 is CASSPGLHASYEQYF. The CDR3 nucleotides are TGTGCCAGCAGCCCCGGACTCCACGCCTCCTACGAGCAGTACTTC.

The chain joins TRBV19 to TRBJ2-5; TRBD1 aligns across 8 bases. Trimming took 3 bases from V and 4 from J; bases not matched to a gene: 7. The V gene's germline CDR1 is LNHDA and CDR2 SQIVND (reference sequence). This CDR3 is 15 amino acids long. The chain's CDR3 is CASSIGSGQVETQYF. The DNA of the CDR3 is TGTGCCAGTAGTATTGGATCGGGACAGGTAGAGACCCAGTACTTC.

This rearrangement joins TRBV25-1 to TRBJ2-6, with 8 bases aligning to TRBD2. Germline assignment: CDR1 MGHDK and CDR2 SYGVNS. The CDR3 consists of 17 residues. V lost 9 bases and J lost 2; bases outside the gene matches: 12. The CDR3 loop is CARINRGGGPGANVLTF. CDR3 coding DNA: TGTGCCAGAATCAACCGGGGGGGAGGGCCTGGGGCCAACGTCCTGACTTTC.

The V gene is TRBV6-5, the J gene TRBJ2-1; possible D gene TRBD2, 6 bases. CDR1 and CDR2 (germline): MNHEY, SVGAGI. There are 14 residues in the CDR3. Trimming pared 6 bases from V and 7 bases from J, leaving 16 bases between. CDR3 coding DNA: TGTGCCAGCAGGACGACGGGACTGTTTAATGAGCAGTTCTTC. This encodes CASRTTGLFNEQFF.

This rearrangement joins TRBV4-3 to TRBJ1-1; TRBD1 matches 10 bases. V lost 2 bases, J lost 4 bases, and 4 bases stayed unmatched. Per germline, CDR1 LGHNA and CDR2 YSLEER. This CDR3 has 15 amino acids. For the CDR3, the DNA is TGCGCCAGCAGCCAACGGGACAGGGGTGGCACTGAAGCTTTCTTT. This translates into CASSQRDRGGTEAFF.

The chain links TRBV5-1 to TRBJ2-7; possible D gene TRBD2, 6 bases. Trimming removed 0 bases from V and 3 bases from J, with 13 bases in between. Germline V gene sequence: CDR1 SGHRS, CDR2 YFSETQ. There are 15 residues in the CDR3. This chain's CDR3 is CASSLEGSGNYEQYF. CDR3 DNA: TGCGCCAGCAGCTTGGAGGGTAGCGGAAACTACGAGCAGTACTTC.

In its sample, this clone was seen once. The chain has TRBV29-1 and TRBJ2-5; 9 bases agree with TRBD1. V was clipped by 7 bases and J by 7 bases; unmatched bases: 10. The CDR3 has 13 amino acids. Germline V CDR1 and CDR2: SQVTM, ANQGSEA. CDR3 protein: CSGKQGALGTQYF. The CDR3 DNA reads as TGCAGCGGGAAACAGGGGGCGCTGGGGACCCAGTACTTC.

The V gene is TRBV27, the J gene TRBJ2-7, with TRBD1 matching over 9 bases. Trimming at V came to 5 bases and at J to 6 bases, leaving 11 bases not matched to a gene. Germline CDR1 MNHEY, CDR2 SMNVEV (reference sequence). CDR3 size: 15 residues. This CDR3 is CASSVIPGQGPEQYF. In DNA, the CDR3 is TGTGCCAGCAGTGTAATCCCGGGACAGGGTCCCGAGCAGTACTTC.

As for this clone: No conserved phenylalanine or tryptophan is present at the end of the CDR3, so a read error is the likely explanation. The chain employs TRBV6-1 and TRBJ1-2; D not certain. The CDR3 spans 12 residues. Germline lookup yields CDR1 MNHNS and CDR2 SASEGT. The ends were cut back, 1 base at V and 8 bases at J, with 8 bases in the middle. CDR3 sequence (DNA): TGTGCCAGCAGTGAAGTCTATAGGGGCTACACCCTC. Amino acids: CASSEVYRGYTL.